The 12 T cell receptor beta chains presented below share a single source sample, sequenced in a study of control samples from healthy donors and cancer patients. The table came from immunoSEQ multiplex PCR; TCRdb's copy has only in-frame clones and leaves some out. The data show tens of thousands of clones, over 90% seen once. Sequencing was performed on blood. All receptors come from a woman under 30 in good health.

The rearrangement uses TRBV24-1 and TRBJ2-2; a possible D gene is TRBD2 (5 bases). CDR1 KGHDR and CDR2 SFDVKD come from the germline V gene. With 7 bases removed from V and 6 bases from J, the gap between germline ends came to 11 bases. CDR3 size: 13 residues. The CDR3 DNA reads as TGTGCCACCAGGACTACAGCGGCCGGGGAGCTGTTTTTT. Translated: CATRTTAAGELFF.

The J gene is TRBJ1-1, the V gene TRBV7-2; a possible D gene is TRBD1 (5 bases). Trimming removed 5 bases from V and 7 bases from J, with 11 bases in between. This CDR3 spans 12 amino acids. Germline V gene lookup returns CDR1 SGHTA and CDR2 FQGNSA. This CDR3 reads CASSLDQGEAFF. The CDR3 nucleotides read TGTGCCAGCAGCCTGGACCAGGGTGAAGCTTTCTTT.

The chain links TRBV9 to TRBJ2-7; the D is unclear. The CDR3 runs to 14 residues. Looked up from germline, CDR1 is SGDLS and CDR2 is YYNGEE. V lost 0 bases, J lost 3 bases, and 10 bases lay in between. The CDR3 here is CASSVGAHGYEQYF. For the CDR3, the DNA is TGTGCCAGCAGCGTAGGTGCACACGGCTACGAGCAGTACTTC.

CDR3 sequence reads: CASSQDLRLAGVEQFF. Written as DNA, the CDR3 is TGTGCCAGCAGCCAAGATTTACGTCTAGCGGGGGTTGAGCAGTTCTTC. The J gene is TRBJ2-1, the V gene TRBV3-1 (or the pseudogene TRBV3-2), with 10 bases fitting TRBD2. The CDR3 totals 16 residues. After removal of 0 bases from V and 9 bases from J, the junction contained 8 bases not matched to a gene. From germline, CDR1 is LGHDT and CDR2 YNNKEL (reference sequence).

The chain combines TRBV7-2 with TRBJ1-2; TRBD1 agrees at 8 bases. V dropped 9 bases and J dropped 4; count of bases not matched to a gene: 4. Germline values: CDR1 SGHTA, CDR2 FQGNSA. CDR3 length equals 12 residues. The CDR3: CASGQGGYGYTF. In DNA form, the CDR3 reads TGTGCCAGTGGACAGGGTGGCTATGGCTACACCTTC.

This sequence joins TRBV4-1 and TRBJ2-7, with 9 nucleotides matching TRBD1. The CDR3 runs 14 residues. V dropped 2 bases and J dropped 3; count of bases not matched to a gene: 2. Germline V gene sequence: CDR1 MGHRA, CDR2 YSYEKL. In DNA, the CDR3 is TGCGCCAGCAGCCAACAGGACAGGGGCTACGAGCAGTACTTC. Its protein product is CASSQQDRGYEQYF.

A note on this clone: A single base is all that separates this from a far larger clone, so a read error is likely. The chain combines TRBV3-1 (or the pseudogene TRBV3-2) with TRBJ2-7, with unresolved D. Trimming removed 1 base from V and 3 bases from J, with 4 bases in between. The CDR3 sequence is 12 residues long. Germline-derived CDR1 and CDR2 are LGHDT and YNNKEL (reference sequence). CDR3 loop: CASSQVGYEQYF. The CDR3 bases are TGTGCCAGCAGCCAAGTGGGCTACGAGCAGTACTTC.

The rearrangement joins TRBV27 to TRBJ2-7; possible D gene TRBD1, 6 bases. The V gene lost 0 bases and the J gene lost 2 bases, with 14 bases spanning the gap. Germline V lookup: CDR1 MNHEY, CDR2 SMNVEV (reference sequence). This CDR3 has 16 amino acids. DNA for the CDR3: TGTGCCAGCAGTTTATCGTGGGGGCTTGGGGCCTACGAGCAGTACTTC. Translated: CASSLSWGLGAYEQYF.

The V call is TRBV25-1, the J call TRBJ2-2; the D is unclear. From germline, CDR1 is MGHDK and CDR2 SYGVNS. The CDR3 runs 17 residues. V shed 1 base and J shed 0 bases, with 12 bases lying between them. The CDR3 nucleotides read TGTGCCAGCAGTGAATGGGAAAATCGGGCGAACACCGGGGAGCTGTTTTTT. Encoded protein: CASSEWENRANTGELFF.

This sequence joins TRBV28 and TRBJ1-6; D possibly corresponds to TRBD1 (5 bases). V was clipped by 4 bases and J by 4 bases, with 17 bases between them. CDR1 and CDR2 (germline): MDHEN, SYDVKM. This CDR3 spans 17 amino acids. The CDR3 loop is CASSSRTLAHYNSPLHF. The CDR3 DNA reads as TGTGCCAGCAGTTCAAGGACACTCGCCCATTATAATTCACCCCTCCACTTT. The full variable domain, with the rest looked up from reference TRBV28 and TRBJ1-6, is DVKVTQSSRYLVKRTGEKVFLECVQDMDHENMFWYRQDPGLGLRLIYFSYDVKMKEKGDIPEGYSVSREKKERFSLILESASTNQTSMYLCASSSRTLAHYNSPLHFGNGTRLTVT.

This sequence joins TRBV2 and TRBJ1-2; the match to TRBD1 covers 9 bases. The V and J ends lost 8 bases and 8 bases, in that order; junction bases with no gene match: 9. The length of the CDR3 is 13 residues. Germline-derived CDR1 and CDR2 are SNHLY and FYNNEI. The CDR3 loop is CASGGQGKGGYTF. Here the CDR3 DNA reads TGTGCCAGCGGAGGACAGGGGAAGGGGGGCTACACCTTC.

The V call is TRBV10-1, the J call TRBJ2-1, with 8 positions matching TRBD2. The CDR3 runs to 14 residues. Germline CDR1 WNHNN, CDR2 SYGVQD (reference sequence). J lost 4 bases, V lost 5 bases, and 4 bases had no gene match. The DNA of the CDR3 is TGCGCCAGCAGTATAGCGGGACCTTACAATGAGCAGTTCTTC. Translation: CASSIAGPYNEQFF.